This T cell receptor (beta chain) derives from a study of Ad26.COV2.S vaccination and SARS-CoV-2 variants. Treatment indicated: approximately 18 received Ad26.COV2.S at low or high dose, single or two shots; 5 received placebo; per-sample allocation not given. Day 63 after the first vaccine or placebo injection was the time point for sampling. Regarding the study as a whole: Total T cell responses, in the TCR breadth and depth analyses, may have been underestimated.

Trimming took 1 base from V and 3 from J, leaving 16 bases between them. The CDR3 is 16 amino acids. Germline CDR1 and CDR2: SGHTA and FQGNSA. Data came from immunoSEQ multiplex PCR; TCRdb stores just in-frame clones and leaves some out. The sample has about 420,000 clones, more than 75% seen once; the top ten hold less than 4%. As for this clone: As yet, its antigen is unknown.

The material was peripheral blood, obtained in a trial of Ad26.COV2.S vaccine versus placebo. The chain carries TRBV7-2 and TRBJ2-7; D may be TRBD1 (5 bases). This TCR came from a person between 18 and 60 years old who received the Ad26.COV2.S COVID-19 vaccine or a placebo. Here the CDR3 reads CASSLGTEDINYEQYF. CDR3 in DNA: TGTGCCAGCAGCTTAGGCACTGAGGACATTAACTACGAGCAGTACTTC.